The rows below give T cell receptor beta chains drawn from one sample of a study of regulatory T cells in long-lasting Graves disease. From the multiplex PCR reads, TCRdb called clonotypes with MiXCR, one entry per CDR3 protein. The table lists approximately 540,000 distinct CDR3 sequences, about 11% of them singletons. These data were also reused for a study on T cells in Graves' hyperthyroidism and ophthalmopathy.

The sample consisted of peripheral blood mononuclear cells (PBMCs), taken at new diagnosis, from a patient treated with antithyroid drugs. These TCRs come from a young woman with Graves disease. CDR3s include the opening cysteine and the closing phenylalanine or tryptophan. The order of the fields is clone size, V gene, D gene, J gene, CDR3 DNA, CDR3 protein. A D gene is named only where the DNA matches it firmly. Clone size is given for some rows only: seen once, a few or many times, or a class if the clone is expanded.

few	TRBV29-1	-	TRBJ2-7	TGCAGCGTCGTTAGGGGGTGGGACGAGCAGTACTTC	CSVVRGWDEQYF
few	TRBV6-9	TRBD2	TRBJ2-1	TGTGCCAGCAGTTACTCCAGAGGGACTAGCGTCGATGAGCAGTTCTTC	CASSYSRGTSVDEQFF
many	TRBV11-2	TRBD1	TRBJ1-2	TGTGCCAGCAGCATCGGGACAGGGACTAACTATGGCTACACCTTC	CASSIGTGTNYGYTF
-	TRBV10-2	-	TRBJ1-1	TGCGCCAGCAGCCAGTTTATGAACACTGAAGCTTTCTTT	CASSQFMNTEAFF
-	TRBV24-1	-	TRBJ1-2	TGTGCCACCAGTGATTGGGGCAGCTCTGGCTACACCTTC	CATSDWGSSGYTF
-	TRBV19	TRBD2	TRBJ2-2	TGTGCCAGTAGTATAACCCTGACTAGCCCCGGGGAGCTGTTTTTT	CASSITLTSPGELFF
many	TRBV12-3/TRBV12-4	-	TRBJ2-2	TGTGCCAGCAGTTTAGATTGGGGGGCGCGAACCGGGGAGCTGTTTTTT	CASSLDWGARTGELFF
many	TRBV11-2	-	TRBJ1-2	TGTGCCAGCAGCTTAGTTTTGGGAGATGGCTACACCTTC	CASSLVLGDGYTF
many	TRBV7-8	-	TRBJ2-1	TGTGCCAGCAGCTTACGACCTAAGACACAGGGTACAAGCTCCTACAATGAGCAGTTCTTC	CASSLRPKTQGTSSYNEQFF
many	TRBV7-9	-	TRBJ2-1	TGTGCCAGCAGCTTACCACAGGGCTACAGGGAAGGGTCCTACAATGAGCAGTTCTTC	CASSLPQGYREGSYNEQFF
few	TRBV5-1	TRBD2	TRBJ2-7	TGCGCCAGCACCCGGGAGGCTTCATACGAGCAGTACTTC	CASTREASYEQYF
few	TRBV7-9	-	TRBJ2-5	TGTGCCAGCAGCTTATCTGGGGGCAAAGAGACCCAGTACTTC	CASSLSGGKETQYF
many	TRBV5-1	-	TRBJ1-1	TGCGCCAGCAGCCCGAGCCTCGGGGCAGGGACTGAAGCTTTCTTT	CASSPSLGAGTEAFF
many	TRBV5-5	-	TRBJ2-3	TGTGCCAGCAGCTTGGCGTTTCAGGGAGGTACGCAGTATTTT	CASSLAFQGGTQYF